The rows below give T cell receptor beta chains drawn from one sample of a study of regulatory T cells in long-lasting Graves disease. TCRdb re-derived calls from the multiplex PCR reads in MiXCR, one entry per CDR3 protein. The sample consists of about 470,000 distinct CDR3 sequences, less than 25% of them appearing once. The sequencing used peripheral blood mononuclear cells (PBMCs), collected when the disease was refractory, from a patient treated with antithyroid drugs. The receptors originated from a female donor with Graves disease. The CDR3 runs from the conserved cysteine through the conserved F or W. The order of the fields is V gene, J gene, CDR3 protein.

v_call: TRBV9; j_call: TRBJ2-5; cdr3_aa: CASSAGLAGVETQYF
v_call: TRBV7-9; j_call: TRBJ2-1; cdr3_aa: CASSLYPSEQFF
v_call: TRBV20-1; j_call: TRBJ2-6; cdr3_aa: CSALPDRPHSGANVLTF
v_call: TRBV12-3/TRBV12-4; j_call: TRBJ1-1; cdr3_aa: CASRSLTGNTEAFF
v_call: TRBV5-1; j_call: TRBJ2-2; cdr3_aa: CASSLRLSSGTSGSANTGELFF
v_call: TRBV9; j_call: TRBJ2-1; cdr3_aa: CASSFGLGINEQFF
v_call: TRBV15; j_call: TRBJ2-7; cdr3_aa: CATSSRGDPYEQYF
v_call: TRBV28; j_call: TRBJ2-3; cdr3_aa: CASSPTLAGAPSQYF
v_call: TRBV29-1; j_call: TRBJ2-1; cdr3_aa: CSVGDYNEQFF
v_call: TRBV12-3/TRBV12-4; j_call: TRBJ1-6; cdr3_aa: CASSLGQGHNSPLHF
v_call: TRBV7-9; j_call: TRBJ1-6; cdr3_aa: CASSLFGTPDGNSPLHF
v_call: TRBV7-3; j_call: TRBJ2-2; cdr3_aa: CASSLYGRQSTGELFF
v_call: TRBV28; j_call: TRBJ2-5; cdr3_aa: CASSLSGRWLETQYF
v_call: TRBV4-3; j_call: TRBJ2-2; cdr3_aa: CASSQDSGTDKFRASTGELFF
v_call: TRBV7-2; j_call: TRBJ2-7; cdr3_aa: CASSFQGQGTYEQYF
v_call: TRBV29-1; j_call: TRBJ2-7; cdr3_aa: CSVGGTGTYEQYF
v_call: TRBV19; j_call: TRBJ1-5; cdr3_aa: CASSKSTGNNQPQHF
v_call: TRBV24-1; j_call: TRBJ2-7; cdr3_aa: CAASDLQRGRRYEQYF
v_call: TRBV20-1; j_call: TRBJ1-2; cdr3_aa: CSARDPGVRYGYTF
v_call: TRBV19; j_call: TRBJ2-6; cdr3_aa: CASRLIAGANVLTF
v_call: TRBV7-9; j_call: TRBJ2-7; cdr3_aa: CASSPRDVYEQYF
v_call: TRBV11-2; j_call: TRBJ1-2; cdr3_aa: CASSPDGADYGYTF
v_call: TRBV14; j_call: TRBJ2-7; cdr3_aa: CASSRSTGRVSYEQYF
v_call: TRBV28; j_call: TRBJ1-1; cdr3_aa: CASSLPTEAFF
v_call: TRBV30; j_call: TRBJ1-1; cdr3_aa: CAWSTQGNTEAFF
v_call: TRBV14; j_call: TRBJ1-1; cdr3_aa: CASRPLQGSNEAFF
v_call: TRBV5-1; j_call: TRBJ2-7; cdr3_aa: CASSQLPGHLEQCF
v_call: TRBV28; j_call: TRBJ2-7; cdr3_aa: CAISSGADYEQYF
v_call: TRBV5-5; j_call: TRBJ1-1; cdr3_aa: CASNPSIQRNTEAFF
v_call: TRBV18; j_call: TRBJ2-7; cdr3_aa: CASSQRLAARYEQYF
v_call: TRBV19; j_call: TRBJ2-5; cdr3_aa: CASSSRVQETQYF
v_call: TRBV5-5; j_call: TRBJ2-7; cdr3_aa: CASSLTEGYEQYF
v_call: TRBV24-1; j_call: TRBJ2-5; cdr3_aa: CATSDPIAGREETQYF
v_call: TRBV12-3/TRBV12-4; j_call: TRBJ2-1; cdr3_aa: CASSYREMNEQFF
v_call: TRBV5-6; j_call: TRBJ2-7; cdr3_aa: CASSLVVLRGISYEQYF
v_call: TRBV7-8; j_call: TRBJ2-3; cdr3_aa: CASSRATGTGYGTDTQYF
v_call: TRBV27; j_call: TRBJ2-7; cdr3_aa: CASRGTAPSYEQYF
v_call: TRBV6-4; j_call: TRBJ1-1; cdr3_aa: CASSLARRQGRDTEAFF
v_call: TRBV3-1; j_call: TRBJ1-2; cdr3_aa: CASSQDYGGGYGYTF
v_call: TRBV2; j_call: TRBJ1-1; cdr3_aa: CASTAMNTEAFF
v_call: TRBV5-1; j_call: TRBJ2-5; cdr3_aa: CASSAERETQYF
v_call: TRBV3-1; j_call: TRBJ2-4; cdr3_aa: CASSQDLGDDIQYF
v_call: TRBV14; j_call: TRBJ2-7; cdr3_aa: CASSQEVRYEQYF
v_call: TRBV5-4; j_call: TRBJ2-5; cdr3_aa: CASREDRLWETQYF
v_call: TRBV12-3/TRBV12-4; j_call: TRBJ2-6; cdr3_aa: CASLPGLGGPGANVLTF